These T cell receptor beta chains were read from a single sample in a study of T cells after yellow fever vaccination. In TCRdb, the 5' RACE reads were re-called with MiXCR into one record per CDR3 protein. Seen here are about 260,000 distinct CDR3 sequences, 13% observed once, and the top ten hold roughly 0.5%. The specimen comprised CD4+ T cells sorted from PBMCs, sampled 45 days after the yellow fever booster vaccination. These receptors all stem from a young man who received the YFV17D yellow fever vaccine. CDR3s include the opening cysteine and the closing phenylalanine or tryptophan. A D gene is named only where the DNA matches it firmly. For some rows the clone size is stated as once, few or many, or as a class when expanded; others skip it.

abundance: many; d_gene: -; j_gene: TRBJ1-3; v_gene: TRBV20-1; len: 12; CDR3aa: CSGRSSGNTIYF; CDR3nt: TGCAGCGGACGGAGCTCTGGAAACACCATATATTTT
abundance: few; d_gene: -; j_gene: TRBJ2-3; v_gene: TRBV20-1; len: 16; CDR3aa: CSARVLGANPADTQYF; CDR3nt: TGCAGTGCTAGAGTACTAGGGGCTAATCCGGCAGATACGCAGTATTTT
abundance: few; d_gene: -; j_gene: TRBJ1-1; v_gene: TRBV7-2; len: 15; CDR3aa: CASSHVGDMNTEAFF; CDR3nt: TGTGCCAGCAGCCACGTGGGAGACATGAACACTGAAGCTTTCTTT
abundance: -; d_gene: TRBD1; j_gene: TRBJ1-2; v_gene: TRBV6-1; len: 14; CDR3aa: CASRLQGAADGYTF; CDR3nt: TGTGCCAGCAGGCTACAGGGGGCTGCGGATGGCTACACCTTC
abundance: -; d_gene: -; j_gene: TRBJ2-2; v_gene: TRBV6-1; len: 14; CDR3aa: CASWGTVNTGELFF; CDR3nt: TGTGCCAGTTGGGGGACTGTAAACACCGGGGAGCTGTTTTTT
abundance: -; d_gene: -; j_gene: TRBJ1-5; v_gene: TRBV24-1; len: 12; CDR3aa: CATSDLGQPQHF; CDR3nt: TGTGCCACCAGTGATTTAGGACAGCCCCAGCATTTT
abundance: few; d_gene: -; j_gene: TRBJ2-7; v_gene: TRBV24-1; len: 16; CDR3aa: CATSDFTGTFSYEQYF; CDR3nt: TGTGCCACCAGTGATTTTACCGGGACCTTCTCCTACGAGCAGTACTTC
abundance: -; d_gene: -; j_gene: TRBJ2-7; v_gene: TRBV21-1; len: 13; CDR3aa: CASSIWRAGEQYF; CDR3nt: TGTGCCAGCAGCATTTGGAGGGCCGGCGAGCAGTACTTC
abundance: -; d_gene: TRBD2; j_gene: TRBJ2-7; v_gene: TRBV6-2/TRBV6-3; len: 16; CDR3aa: CASSYSQRELGYEQYF; CDR3nt: TGTGCCAGCAGTTACTCGCAGCGGGAGTTAGGTTACGAGCAGTACTTC
abundance: few; d_gene: TRBD2; j_gene: TRBJ2-5; v_gene: TRBV7-2; len: 14; CDR3aa: CASSKTSGLETQYF; CDR3nt: TGTGCCAGCAGCAAAACTAGCGGGTTAGAGACCCAGTACTTC
abundance: many; d_gene: -; j_gene: TRBJ2-1; v_gene: TRBV6-2/TRBV6-3; len: 13; CDR3aa: CASSYSTGFEQFF; CDR3nt: TGTGCCAGCAGTTACTCGACGGGTTTTGAGCAGTTCTTC
abundance: few; d_gene: -; j_gene: TRBJ2-1; v_gene: TRBV5-4; len: 13; CDR3aa: CASSPSLVNEQFF; CDR3nt: TGTGCCAGCAGCCCAAGCTTAGTCAATGAGCAGTTCTTC
abundance: many; d_gene: TRBD2; j_gene: TRBJ2-1; v_gene: TRBV12-3/TRBV12-4; len: 16; CDR3aa: CASSRGLAGAYNEQFF; CDR3nt: TGTGCCAGCAGCCGGGGACTAGCGGGAGCCTACAATGAGCAGTTCTTC
abundance: few; d_gene: -; j_gene: TRBJ1-5; v_gene: TRBV5-5; len: 13; CDR3aa: CASSFAPGQPQHF; CDR3nt: TGTGCCAGCAGCTTTGCGCCTGGTCAGCCCCAGCATTTT
abundance: few; d_gene: -; j_gene: TRBJ1-2; v_gene: TRBV5-6; len: 12; CDR3aa: CASSSLNYGYTF; CDR3nt: TGTGCCAGCAGCTCCCTTAACTATGGCTACACCTTC
abundance: few; d_gene: TRBD2; j_gene: TRBJ2-3; v_gene: TRBV7-9; len: 17; CDR3aa: CASSPGWGGRNTDTQYF; CDR3nt: TGTGCCAGCAGCCCCGGGTGGGGGGGGAGGAACACAGATACGCAGTATTTT
abundance: -; d_gene: -; j_gene: TRBJ1-1; v_gene: TRBV6-5; len: 15; CDR3aa: CASSYSGRGNTEAFF; CDR3nt: TGTGCCAGCAGTTACTCGGGGAGGGGGAACACTGAAGCTTTCTTT
abundance: few; d_gene: -; j_gene: TRBJ2-5; v_gene: TRBV5-1; len: 13; CDR3aa: CASSPGAGGTQYF; CDR3nt: TGCGCCAGCAGCCCAGGAGCCGGCGGGACCCAGTACTTC
abundance: few; d_gene: -; j_gene: TRBJ2-7; v_gene: TRBV9; len: 16; CDR3aa: CASSSAGGGGRGEQYF; CDR3nt: TGTGCCAGCAGCTCCGCCGGCGGGGGCGGGCGCGGTGAGCAGTACTTC
abundance: -; d_gene: TRBD2; j_gene: TRBJ2-7; v_gene: TRBV7-2; len: 15; CDR3aa: CASSLATSGTYEQYF; CDR3nt: TGTGCCAGCAGCTTAGCGACTAGCGGAACCTACGAGCAGTACTTC
abundance: few; d_gene: -; j_gene: TRBJ2-5; v_gene: TRBV6-2/TRBV6-3; len: 11; CDR3aa: CASSSPGSSYF; CDR3nt: TGTGCCAGCAGTTCTCCGGGCTCTTCTTACTTC
abundance: -; d_gene: TRBD1; j_gene: TRBJ2-7; v_gene: TRBV9; len: 14; CDR3aa: CASSVAQGAEEQYF; CDR3nt: TGTGCCAGCAGCGTAGCCCAGGGGGCCGAAGAGCAGTACTTC
abundance: -; d_gene: TRBD2; j_gene: TRBJ2-7; v_gene: TRBV27; len: 15; CDR3aa: CASSLRLAGSYEQYF; CDR3nt: TGTGCCAGCAGTTTGAGGCTAGCGGGTTCCTACGAGCAGTACTTC
abundance: few; d_gene: TRBD2; j_gene: TRBJ2-2; v_gene: TRBV7-2; len: 17; CDR3aa: CASSSNRGGGLSGELFF; CDR3nt: TGTGCCAGCAGCAGTAACCGGGGGGGCGGATTGTCCGGGGAGCTGTTTTTT
abundance: few; d_gene: -; j_gene: TRBJ2-1; v_gene: TRBV7-2; len: 13; CDR3aa: CASSRTSSNEQFF; CDR3nt: TGTGCCAGCAGCCGGACCTCCTCCAATGAGCAGTTCTTC
abundance: -; d_gene: -; j_gene: TRBJ2-1; v_gene: TRBV7-3; len: 16; CDR3aa: CASSLRPGRTYNEQFF; CDR3nt: TGTGCCAGCTCCCTTAGGCCCGGCCGGACCTACAATGAGCAGTTCTTC
abundance: few; d_gene: -; j_gene: TRBJ2-3; v_gene: TRBV7-2; len: 15; CDR3aa: CASSWGGQGGDTQYF; CDR3nt: TGTGCCAGCAGCTGGGGGGGGCAGGGAGGAGATACGCAGTATTTT
abundance: few; d_gene: -; j_gene: TRBJ2-7; v_gene: TRBV7-9; len: 12; CDR3aa: CASSLAGVEEYF; CDR3nt: TGTGCCAGCAGCTTAGCCGGGGTTGAGGAGTACTTC
abundance: -; d_gene: TRBD1; j_gene: TRBJ1-5; v_gene: TRBV4-2; len: 15; CDR3aa: CASSQVGDRVQPQHF; CDR3nt: TGTGCCAGCAGCCAAGTTGGGGACAGGGTACAGCCCCAGCATTTT
abundance: few; d_gene: -; j_gene: TRBJ1-2; v_gene: TRBV20-1; len: 12; CDR3aa: CSARGRAEGYTF; CDR3nt: TGCAGTGCTAGGGGCAGGGCCGAGGGCTACACCTTC
abundance: many; d_gene: TRBD1; j_gene: TRBJ1-6; v_gene: TRBV7-9; len: 16; CDR3aa: CASSEQGQNPNSPLHF; CDR3nt: TGTGCCAGCAGCGAACAGGGACAGAACCCTAATTCACCCCTCCACTTT
abundance: -; d_gene: -; j_gene: TRBJ1-2; v_gene: TRBV7-2; len: 14; CDR3aa: CASSLGVSYYGYTF; CDR3nt: TGTGCCAGCAGCTTAGGGGTTTCCTACTATGGCTACACCTTC
abundance: few; d_gene: -; j_gene: TRBJ2-1; v_gene: TRBV7-2; len: 13; CDR3aa: CASSLGRRDEQFF; CDR3nt: TGTGCCAGCAGCTTAGGTCGTCGCGATGAGCAGTTCTTC
abundance: few; d_gene: -; j_gene: TRBJ2-2; v_gene: TRBV4-2; len: 16; CDR3aa: CASSQDRTTRSGELFF; CDR3nt: TGTGCCAGCAGCCAAGATCGGACTACGCGTTCCGGGGAGCTGTTTTTT
abundance: -; d_gene: -; j_gene: TRBJ1-5; v_gene: TRBV5-1; len: 15; CDR3aa: CASRKGTTMNQPQHF; CDR3nt: TGCGCCAGCAGAAAGGGGACGACGATGAATCAGCCCCAGCATTTT
abundance: -; d_gene: -; j_gene: TRBJ2-7; v_gene: TRBV5-1; len: 13; CDR3aa: CASSRDGLYEQYF; CDR3nt: TGCGCCAGCAGCCGGGACGGACTCTACGAGCAGTACTTC
abundance: -; d_gene: -; j_gene: TRBJ2-7; v_gene: TRBV28; len: 14; CDR3aa: CASSLSWVPYEQYF; CDR3nt: TGTGCCAGCAGTCTCAGCTGGGTCCCCTACGAGCAGTACTTC
abundance: few; d_gene: -; j_gene: TRBJ2-7; v_gene: TRBV10-3; len: 13; CDR3aa: CATLRDTAYEQYF; CDR3nt: TGTGCCACCCTCCGGGACACCGCCTACGAGCAGTACTTC
abundance: few; d_gene: TRBD1; j_gene: TRBJ2-7; v_gene: TRBV29-1; len: 14; CDR3aa: CSVDLEGTGGSLYF; CDR3nt: TGCAGCGTAGACCTCGAAGGGACAGGGGGTTCCCTGTACTTC
abundance: few; d_gene: TRBD2; j_gene: TRBJ2-7; v_gene: TRBV7-8; len: 16; CDR3aa: CASSKAASGSYYEQYF; CDR3nt: TGTGCCAGCAGCAAAGCGGCTAGCGGGAGTTACTACGAGCAGTACTTC
abundance: few; d_gene: TRBD1; j_gene: TRBJ2-7; v_gene: TRBV12-3/TRBV12-4; len: 16; CDR3aa: CASSPTPGQRAYEQYF; CDR3nt: TGTGCCAGCAGTCCTACCCCGGGACAGAGGGCCTACGAGCAGTACTTC
abundance: few; d_gene: TRBD1; j_gene: TRBJ1-4; v_gene: TRBV20-1; len: 16; CDR3aa: CSALSQGASANEKLFF; CDR3nt: TGCAGTGCCCTGTCCCAGGGGGCGTCGGCTAATGAAAAACTGTTTTTT
abundance: -; d_gene: -; j_gene: TRBJ2-7; v_gene: TRBV5-1; len: 15; CDR3aa: CASSSQGGGLYEQYF; CDR3nt: TGCGCCAGCAGCTCGCAGGGGGGCGGGCTCTACGAGCAGTACTTC
abundance: few; d_gene: -; j_gene: TRBJ2-7; v_gene: TRBV5-1; len: 14; CDR3aa: CASSSGTPFHEQYF; CDR3nt: TGCGCCAGCAGCTCCGGGACTCCTTTCCACGAGCAGTACTTC
abundance: few; d_gene: TRBD1; j_gene: TRBJ2-3; v_gene: TRBV28; len: 15; CDR3aa: CASSIPGQGTDTQYF; CDR3nt: TGTGCCAGCAGTATCCCGGGACAGGGCACAGATACGCAGTATTTT
abundance: many; d_gene: TRBD1; j_gene: TRBJ2-5; v_gene: TRBV12-3/TRBV12-4; len: 14; CDR3aa: CASSTRTGSSAQYF; CDR3nt: TGTGCCAGCAGTACCCGGACAGGTTCGAGTGCCCAGTACTTC
abundance: -; d_gene: -; j_gene: TRBJ2-3; v_gene: TRBV4-3; len: 16; CDR3aa: CASSQDRRVGTDTQYF; CDR3nt: TGCGCCAGCAGCCAAGATCGGCGGGTCGGAACAGATACGCAGTATTTT
abundance: many; d_gene: -; j_gene: TRBJ1-5; v_gene: TRBV20-1; len: 14; CDR3aa: CSAREPRGDQPQHF; CDR3nt: TGCAGTGCTAGAGAGCCCCGGGGCGACCAGCCCCAGCATTTT